What follows is one T cell receptor beta chain and its context. Trimming pared 0 bases from V and 6 bases from J, leaving 13 bases between. The CDR3 contains 15 residues. Germline V gene sequence: CDR1 SGHDT, CDR2 YYEEEE. The source of the sample is a study of regulatory and conventional T cells in RAG deficiency. Sequencing was performed with immunoSEQ multiplex PCR; in TCRdb, only in-frame clones are kept and a portion is missing. This table has roughly 35,000 clones, 89% appearing once. These same records also appear under a second study, on regulatory T cells. Turning to that study: Amplification used 52 TRBV primers and 13 TRBJ primers.

V and J are TRBV5-6 and TRBJ2-1; no clear D. Sequenced input: CD8+ T cells sorted from blood. The clonotype comes from a human donor in good health. The DNA of the CDR3 is TGTGCCAGCAGCTTGGAGTCTGCAAACCGCAATGAGCAGTTCTTC. Encoded protein: CASSLESANRNEQFF. The whole variable domain, filled in from reference TRBV5-6 and TRBJ2-1, reads DAGVTQSPTHLIKTRGQQVTLRCSPKSGHDTVSWYQQALGQGPQFIFQYYEEEERQRGNFPDRFSGHQFPNYSSELNVNALLLGDSALYLCASSLESANRNEQFFGPGTRLTVL.